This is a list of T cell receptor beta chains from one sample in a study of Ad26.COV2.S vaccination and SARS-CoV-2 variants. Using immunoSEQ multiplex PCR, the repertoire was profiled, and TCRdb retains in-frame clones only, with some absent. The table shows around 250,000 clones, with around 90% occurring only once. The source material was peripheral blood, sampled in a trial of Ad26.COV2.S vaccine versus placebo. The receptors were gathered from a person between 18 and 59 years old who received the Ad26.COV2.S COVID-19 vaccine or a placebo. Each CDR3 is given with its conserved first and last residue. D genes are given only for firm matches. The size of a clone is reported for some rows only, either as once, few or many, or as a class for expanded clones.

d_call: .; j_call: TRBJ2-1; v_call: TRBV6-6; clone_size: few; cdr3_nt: TGTGCCAGCAGTGACCGGGACTTTAAGCTCTTC; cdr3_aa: CASSDRDFKLF
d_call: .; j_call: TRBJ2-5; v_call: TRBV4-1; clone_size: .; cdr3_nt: TGCGCCAGCAGCCGCCAGACAGTCCAAGAGACCCAGTACTTC; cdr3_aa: CASSRQTVQETQYF
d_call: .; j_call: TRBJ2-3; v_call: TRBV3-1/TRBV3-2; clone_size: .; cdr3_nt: TGTGCCAGCAGCCCCTCACGCGGAAGATTAACAGATACGCAGTATTTT; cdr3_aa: CASSPSRGRLTDTQYF
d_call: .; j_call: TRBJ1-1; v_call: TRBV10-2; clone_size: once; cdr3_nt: TGCGCCAGCAGTGAGTTGTTACGTCCGAACACTGAAGCTTTCTTT; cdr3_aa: CASSELLRPNTEAFF
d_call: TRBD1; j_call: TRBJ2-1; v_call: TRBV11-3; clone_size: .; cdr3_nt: TGTGCCAGCAGCTTAGAGGTGGGGCCGTTTCGGACAGGGAACGTAGGCAATGAGCAGTTCTTC; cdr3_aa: CASSLEVGPFRTGNVGNEQFF
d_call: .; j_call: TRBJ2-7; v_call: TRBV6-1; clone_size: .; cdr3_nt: TGTGCCAGCAGTGAATTGGGGCCTAACTACGAGCAGTACTTC; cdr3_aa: CASSELGPNYEQYF
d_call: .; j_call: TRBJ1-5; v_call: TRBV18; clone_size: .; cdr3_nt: TGTGCCAGCTCACCAACTTTACCGGGAGGAAGCAATCAGCCCCAGCATTTT; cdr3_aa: CASSPTLPGGSNQPQHF
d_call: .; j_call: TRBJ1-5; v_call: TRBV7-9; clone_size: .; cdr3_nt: TGTGCCAGCAGCCTCGTCCGCGAGGGGAGATTTAATAGCAATCAGCCCCAGCATTTT; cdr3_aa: CASSLVREGRFNSNQPQHF
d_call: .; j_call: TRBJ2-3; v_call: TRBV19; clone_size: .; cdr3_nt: TGTGCCAGTAGGGCCCGGGACAAAAAAAGCACAGATACGCAGTATTTT; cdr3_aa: CASRARDKKSTDTQYF
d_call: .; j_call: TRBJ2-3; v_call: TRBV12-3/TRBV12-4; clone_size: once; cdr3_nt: TGTGCCAGCAGTTTGTACGATACGCAGTATTTT; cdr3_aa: CASSLYDTQYF
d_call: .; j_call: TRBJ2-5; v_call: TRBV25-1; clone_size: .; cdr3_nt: TGTGCCAGCAGTGTGCGAGAGACCCAGTACTTC; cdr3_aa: CASSVRETQYF
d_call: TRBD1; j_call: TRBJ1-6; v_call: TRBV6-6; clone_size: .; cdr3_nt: TGTGCCAGCACCCTAGGGGACAGGGCTAATTCACCCCTCCACTTT; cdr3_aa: CASTLGDRANSPLHF
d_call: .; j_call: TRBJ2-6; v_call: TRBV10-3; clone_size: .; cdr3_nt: TGTGCCATCAGTGAGTCAGGCCTAGCGTCTGGGGCCAACGTCCTGACTTTC; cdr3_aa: CAISESGLASGANVLTF
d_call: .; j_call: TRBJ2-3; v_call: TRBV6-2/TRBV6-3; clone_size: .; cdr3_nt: TGTGCCAGCAGTTCCCTCTTTAGGACAGATACGCAGTATTTT; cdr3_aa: CASSSLFRTDTQYF
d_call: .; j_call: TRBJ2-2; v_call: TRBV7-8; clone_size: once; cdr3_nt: TGTGCCAGCAGCTTAGGGTCGCCGCCCGGGGAGCTGTTTTTT; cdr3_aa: CASSLGSPPGELFF
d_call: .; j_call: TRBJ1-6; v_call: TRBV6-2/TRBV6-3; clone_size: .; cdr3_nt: TGTGCCAGCAGTTCCCCCGTTTCACCCCTCCACTTT; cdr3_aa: CASSSPVSPLHF
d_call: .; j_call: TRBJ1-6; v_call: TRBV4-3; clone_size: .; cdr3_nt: TGCGCCAGCAGCCAAGATCGACAGTTTAATTCACCCCTCCACTTT; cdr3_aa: CASSQDRQFNSPLHF
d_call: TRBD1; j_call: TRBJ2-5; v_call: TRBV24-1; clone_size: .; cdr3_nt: TGTGCCACCAGTGAATCCGGGACAGGGGGCCAGGAGACCCAGTACTTC; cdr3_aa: CATSESGTGGQETQYF
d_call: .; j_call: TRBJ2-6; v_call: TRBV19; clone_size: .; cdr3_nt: TGTGCCAGTAGTAGTTTATCTGGGGCCAACGTCCTGACTTTC; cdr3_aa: CASSSLSGANVLTF
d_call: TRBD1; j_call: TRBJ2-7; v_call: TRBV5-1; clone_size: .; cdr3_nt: TGCGCCAGCAGCGGCGGACAGGGGACCTACGAGCAGTACTTC; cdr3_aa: CASSGGQGTYEQYF
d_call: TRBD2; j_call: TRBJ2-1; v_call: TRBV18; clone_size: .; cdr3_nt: TGTGCCAGCTCCCGGACTAGCGGGACCCAGAGCTCCTACAATGAGCAGTTCTTC; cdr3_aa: CASSRTSGTQSSYNEQFF
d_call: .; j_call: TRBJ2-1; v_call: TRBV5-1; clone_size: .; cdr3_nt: TGCGCCAGCAGCTTACCCGGAGTGGGCCCCTACAATGAGCAGTTCTTC; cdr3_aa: CASSLPGVGPYNEQFF
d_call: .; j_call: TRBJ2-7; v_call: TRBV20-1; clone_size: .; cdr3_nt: TGCAGTGCTAGTGCGCTAGCCAGTATTCGAAAATCCTACGAGCAGTACTTC; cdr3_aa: CSASALASIRKSYEQYF
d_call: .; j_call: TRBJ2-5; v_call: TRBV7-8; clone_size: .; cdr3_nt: TGTGCCAGCAGCCCGCCTGACGGGTACCAAGAGACCCAGTACTTC; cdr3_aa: CASSPPDGYQETQYF
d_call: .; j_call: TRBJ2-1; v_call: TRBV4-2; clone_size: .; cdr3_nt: TGTGCCAGCAGCCAAGATTTTCTTGGGGCCGCCTTGCCGTTCTTC; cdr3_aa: CASSQDFLGAALPFF
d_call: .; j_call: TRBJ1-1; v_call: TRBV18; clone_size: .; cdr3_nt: TGTGCCAGCTCAACGAGTCGGGGGACTGAAGCTTTCTTT; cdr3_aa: CASSTSRGTEAFF
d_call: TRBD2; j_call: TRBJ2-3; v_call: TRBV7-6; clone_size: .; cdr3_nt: TGTGCCAGCAGCGCCCGCTTTAGCGGGGGAGATACGCAGTATTTT; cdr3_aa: CASSARFSGGDTQYF
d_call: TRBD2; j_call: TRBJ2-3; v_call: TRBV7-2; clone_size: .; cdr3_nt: TGTGCCAGCAGCTCTAGCGGGAGGGCCCGAGATACGCAGTATTTT; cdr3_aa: CASSSSGRARDTQYF
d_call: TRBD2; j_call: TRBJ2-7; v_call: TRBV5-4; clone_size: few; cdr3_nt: TGTGCCAGCAGCAATGGACTAGCGGCAACCTACGAGCAGTACTTC; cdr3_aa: CASSNGLAATYEQYF